The rows below give T cell receptor beta chains drawn from one sample of a study of T-cell reconstitution after alpha-beta-depleted transplantation in children. TCRdb passed the PCR reads through MiXCR, listing each CDR3 protein once. This sample carries about 830,000 distinct CDR3 sequences, about 15% of them seen once, and the ten largest clones take approximately 5%. Sequenced here: PBMCs, mostly from graft donor cells, sampled 360 days after TCRalphabeta/CD19-depleted stem cell transplant. The receptor set was obtained from a male patient aged 10 to 17 who had a stem cell transplant for acute lymphoblastic leukemia, so the T cells may come from the graft donor. Each CDR3 is given with its conserved first and last residue. The D gene is left open where the match is weak. Expanded clones get a size class; other rows say once, few or many, or leave the size out.

>TRBD1|NA|TRBV9|TRBJ2-3
CASSVRQGGTDTQYF
TGTGCCAGCAGCGTACGACAGGGAGGCACAGATACGCAGTATTTT
>TRBD2|NA|TRBV5-6|TRBJ2-1
CASSLAPRTSGGSWDEQFF
TGTGCCAGCAGCCTAGCACCACGGACTAGCGGGGGTTCATGGGATGAGCAGTTCTTC
>NA|many|TRBV3-1|TRBJ2-3
CASSQGRAEHTDTQYF
TGTGCCAGCAGCCAAGGGAGGGCAGAGCACACAGATACGCAGTATTTT
>NA|few|TRBV18|TRBJ1-1
CASLTTLTRDTEAFF
TGTGCCAGCCTCACCACCCTCACCAGGGACACTGAAGCTTTCTTT
>NA|few|TRBV21-1|TRBJ2-3
CASSKSIKCTDTQYF
TGTGCCAGCAGCAAATCCATAAAATGCACAGATACGCAGTATTTT
>NA|few|TRBV5-1|TRBJ2-1
CASSKSGSSYNEQFF
TGCGCCAGCAGCAAGAGCGGCAGCTCCTACAATGAGCAGTTCTTC
>NA|NA|TRBV7-9|TRBJ2-1
CASSPRAPNNNEQFF
TGTGCCAGCAGCCCCCGTGCGCCGAACAACAATGAGCAGTTCTTC
>TRBD2|NA|TRBV5-1|TRBJ2-1
CASSLPSGRADEQFF
TGCGCCAGCAGCTTACCTAGCGGGAGGGCCGATGAGCAGTTCTTC
>NA|NA|TRBV12-3/TRBV12-4|TRBJ1-5
CASSLSQVEHQPQHF
TGTGCCAGCAGTTTATCACAGGTTGAACATCAGCCCCAGCATTTT
>NA|NA|TRBV12-3/TRBV12-4|TRBJ2-7
CASSLPGGGEQYF
TGTGCCAGCAGTTTGCCCGGGGGCGGCGAGCAGTACTTC
>NA|many|TRBV5-1|TRBJ2-5
CASSLVVTEGTQYF
TGCGCCAGCAGCTTGGTCGTAACTGAGGGGACCCAGTACTTC
>NA|few|TRBV4-1|TRBJ2-4
CASSQIQYF
TGCGCCAGCAGCCAGATTCAGTACTTC
>TRBD2|few|TRBV9|TRBJ2-1
CASSVGSQGLAYNEQFF
TGTGCCAGCAGCGTAGGTTCGCAGGGACTAGCCTACAATGAGCAGTTCTTC
>TRBD2|NA|TRBV2|TRBJ2-7
CASSEVREGYEQYF
TGTGCCAGCAGTGAAGTCAGGGAGGGCTACGAGCAGTACTTC
>TRBD2|few|TRBV7-2|TRBJ2-7
CASSSDSGRRVEQYF
TGTGCCAGCAGCTCCGATAGCGGGAGAAGGGTCGAGCAGTACTTC
>NA|NA|TRBV4-1|TRBJ1-4
CASSQGVTGPEKLFF
TGCGCCAGCAGCCAAGGCGTGACGGGACCAGAAAAACTGTTTTTT
>NA|NA|TRBV7-3|TRBJ2-7
CASSLNSFLAYEQYF
TGTGCCAGCAGCCTCAACTCATTCCTTGCCTACGAGCAGTACTTC
>NA|few|TRBV4-1|TRBJ2-7
CASGFPKGERTYEQYF
TGCGCCAGCGGTTTCCCCAAGGGGGAGCGAACCTACGAGCAGTACTTC
>NA|NA|TRBV10-3|TRBJ2-1
CAIGVNEQFF
TGTGCCATCGGCGTCAATGAGCAGTTCTTC
>NA|few|TRBV2|TRBJ2-2
CASVGGPTNTGELFF
TGTGCCAGCGTTGGGGGACCGACGAACACCGGGGAGCTGTTTTTT
>TRBD1|many|TRBV29-1|TRBJ2-2
CSSRTGGDVGELFF
TGCAGCAGCCGGACAGGGGGCGATGTCGGGGAGCTGTTTTTT
>NA|many|TRBV20-1|TRBJ2-1
CSARRSGSYNEQFF
TGCAGTGCGAGGAGGAGTGGATCCTACAATGAGCAGTTCTTC
>NA|few|TRBV7-9|TRBJ1-1
CASSLRLGGRLNTEAFF
TGTGCCAGCAGCTTAAGACTTGGTGGCCGCCTAAACACTGAAGCTTTCTTT
>NA|NA|TRBV6-1|TRBJ1-5
CASRTGVGVLDQPQHF
TGTGCCAGCAGAACTGGTGTGGGGGTTCTGGATCAGCCCCAGCATTTT
>NA|NA|TRBV5-5|TRBJ1-4
CASSFTGSNEKLFF
TGTGCCAGCAGCTTCACAGGGTCTAATGAAAAACTGTTTTTT
>NA|NA|TRBV10-3|TRBJ2-1
CAISGASFLNNEQFF
TGTGCCATCAGTGGGGCTAGCTTCCTCAACAATGAGCAGTTCTTC
>TRBD2|few|TRBV5-1|TRBJ2-1
CARGLAGVQNEQFF
TGCGCCAGAGGACTAGCGGGAGTACAGAATGAGCAGTTCTTC
>NA|NA|TRBV7-8|TRBJ2-7
CASSLTFVEGVSYEQYF
TGTGCCAGCAGCTTAACCTTCGTGGAGGGAGTCTCCTACGAGCAGTACTTC
>TRBD2|few|TRBV10-3|TRBJ2-5
CAISDLLAGHQETQYF
TGTGCCATCAGTGATCTACTAGCGGGACACCAAGAGACCCAGTACTTC
>TRBD2|few|TRBV13|TRBJ2-3
CASSGPLADATDTQYF
TGTGCCAGCAGCGGGCCACTAGCGGATGCCACAGATACGCAGTATTTT
>TRBD1|few|TRBV6-1|TRBJ2-1
CATPLTGQGYNEQFF
TGTGCCACCCCGTTGACGGGACAGGGGTACAATGAGCAGTTCTTC
>TRBD2|NA|TRBV4-1|TRBJ2-2
CASSQYTGTSGSYAGELFF
TGCGCCAGCAGCCAATATACTGGGACTAGCGGGAGTTATGCCGGGGAGCTGTTTTTT
>NA|few|TRBV10-2|TRBJ2-1
CASRGAGNPSYNEQFF
TGCGCCAGCAGGGGAGCGGGCAACCCCTCCTACAATGAGCAGTTCTTC
>NA|few|TRBV2|TRBJ2-3
CATPRSTDTQYF
TGTGCCACGCCCCGTAGCACAGATACGCAGTATTTT
>TRBD1|few|TRBV5-1|TRBJ2-2
CASSPYRGQGTGELFF
TGCGCCAGCAGCCCCTACAGGGGGCAGGGCACCGGGGAGCTGTTTTTT
>NA|NA|TRBV24-1|TRBJ2-3
CATSDARDSGFTDTQYF
TGTGCCACCAGTGATGCCCGTGATAGCGGATTTACAGATACGCAGTATTTT
>NA|many|TRBV12-3/TRBV12-4|TRBJ2-7
CASSLAPSRQLTYEQYF
TGTGCCAGCAGTTTAGCCCCGAGTAGGCAGCTTACCTACGAGCAGTACTTC
>NA|NA|TRBV12-3/TRBV12-4|TRBJ2-6
CASSSGVGIYSGANVLTF
TGTGCCAGTTCTTCAGGGGTCGGAATCTACTCTGGGGCCAACGTCCTGACTTTC
>NA|few|TRBV27|TRBJ2-7
CASSLSVGVAEQYF
TGTGCCAGCAGTTTATCGGTGGGAGTCGCTGAGCAGTACTTC
>NA|NA|TRBV7-6|TRBJ2-3
CASSLVHKGTDTQYF
TGTGCCAGCAGCTTAGTCCATAAGGGCACAGATACGCAGTATTTT
>TRBD2|few|TRBV2|TRBJ2-2
CASSEDSGRAGAGELFF
TGTGCCAGCAGTGAAGATAGCGGGAGGGCCGGGGCCGGGGAGCTGTTTTTT
>NA|few|TRBV14|TRBJ1-6
CASSRQGYSPLHF
TGTGCCAGCAGCCGGCAGGGTTACTCACCCCTCCACTTT
>NA|NA|TRBV25-1|TRBJ2-6
CASHKGTSGANVLTF
TGTGCCAGCCATAAAGGGACTTCTGGGGCCAACGTCCTGACTTTC
>NA|few|TRBV3-1|TRBJ1-4
CASSPEIPGPMGELFF
TGTGCCAGCAGCCCAGAGATTCCGGGCCCGATGGGAGAACTGTTTTTT
>NA|NA|TRBV4-1|TRBJ2-7
CASSQSVGRGSYEQYF
TGCGCCAGCAGCCAATCCGTCGGCAGGGGCTCCTACGAGCAGTACTTC